This T cell receptor (beta chain) came from a study of T cells in Graves' hyperthyroidism and ophthalmopathy. Background on the study: It was at initial diagnosis, before any treatment, that peripheral blood was collected.

This clonotype was seen ten or more times. The antigen is undetermined. Study-level findings and limits: Among thyroid clonotypes expanded above 0.001, most also appeared in blood. The authors' 13 V-J model separated ophthalmopathy from stable hyperthyroidism.

Based on clinical symptoms, serum thyroxine and TRAb, thyroid ultrasound and orbital computed tomography, diagnoses were reached. The investigators amplified TCR beta CDR3 regions from RNA transcripts. The primer set for the first-round RT-PCR of the TCR CDR3 was HTBI. TCRdb analysed the multiplex PCR reads with MiXCR anew, one entry per CDR3 protein. The table includes roughly 640,000 distinct CDR3 sequences, more than 15% detected once. The CDR3 spans 15 residues. The ends were cut back, 7 bases at V and 6 bases at J, with 18 bases in the middle. CDR1 and CDR2 (germline): SGHAT, FQNNGV. Sequencing was performed on blood. The sequence came from a woman in her thirties or forties with Graves' ophthalmopathy. V and J are TRBV11-2 and TRBJ2-2; D may be TRBD1 or TRBD2 (5 bases each). The CDR3 loop reads CASTSRGAPAGELFF. The CDR3 DNA follows: TGTGCCAGCACCTCAAGGGGAGCGCCGGCCGGGGAGCTGTTTTTT.